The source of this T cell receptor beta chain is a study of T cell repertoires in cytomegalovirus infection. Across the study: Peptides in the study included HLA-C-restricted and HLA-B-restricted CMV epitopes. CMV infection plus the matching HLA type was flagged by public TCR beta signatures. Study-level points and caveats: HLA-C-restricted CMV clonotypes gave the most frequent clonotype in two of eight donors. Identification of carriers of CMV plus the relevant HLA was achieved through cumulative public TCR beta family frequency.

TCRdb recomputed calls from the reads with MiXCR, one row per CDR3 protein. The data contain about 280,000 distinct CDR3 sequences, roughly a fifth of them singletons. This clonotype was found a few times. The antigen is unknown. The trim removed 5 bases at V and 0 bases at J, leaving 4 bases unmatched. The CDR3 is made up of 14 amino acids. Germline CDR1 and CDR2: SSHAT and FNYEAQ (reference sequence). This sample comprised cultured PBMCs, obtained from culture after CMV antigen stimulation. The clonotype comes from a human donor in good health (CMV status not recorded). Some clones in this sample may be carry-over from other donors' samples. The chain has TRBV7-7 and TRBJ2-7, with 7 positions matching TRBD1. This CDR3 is CASSPDRISYEQYF. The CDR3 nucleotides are TGTGCCAGCAGCCCGGACAGGATCTCCTACGAGCAGTACTTC.